Listed below are T cell receptor beta chains from one sample, sequenced in a study of T cell repertoires in cytomegalovirus infection. What these receptors recognize is not known. TCRdb redid the calling of the reads with MiXCR, one entry per CDR3 protein. Of around 340,000 distinct CDR3 sequences in the sample, 25% to 30% are singletons; the top ten hold 20%. The material sequenced was cultured PBMCs, taken from culture after CMV antigen stimulation. The receptors come from a human donor in good health (CMV status not recorded). Some clones in this sample may be carry-over from other donors' samples. The CDR3 runs from the conserved cysteine through the conserved F or W. The D gene is left open where the match is weak. Clone size is not always given. Where it is, it says once, few, many or a class for expanded clones.

TRBV7-2	.	.	TRBJ1-1	TGTGTCAGCAGTCCCACAGTGAACACTGAAGCTTTCTTT	CVSSPTVNTEAFF
TRBV25-1	.	.	TRBJ1-4	TGTGCCAGCAGTTCGTCGGACGAAAAACTGTTTTTT	CASSSSDEKLFF
TRBV6-6	few	.	TRBJ1-1	TGTGCCAGCAGTTACTCGAACAGGGAGACTGAAGCTTTCTTT	CASSYSNRETEAFF
TRBV14	few	TRBD2	TRBJ2-3	TGTGCCAGCAGCCCGGGACTAGCGGTTAGCACAGATACGCAGTATTTT	CASSPGLAVSTDTQYF
TRBV7-2	many	.	TRBJ1-1	TGTGCCAGCAGCTTTTACAGAGAGAACACTGAAGCTTTCTTT	CASSFYRENTEAFF
TRBV9	.	.	TRBJ2-3	TGTGCCAGCAGCGTCCAGGGGACGCCCACAGATACGCAGTATTTT	CASSVQGTPTDTQYF
TRBV7-2	many	.	TRBJ2-7	TGTGCCAGCAGCTTTGGGCAGGGGAGAACCTACGAGCAGTACTTC	CASSFGQGRTYEQYF
TRBV10-3	.	TRBD1	TRBJ2-1	TGTGCCATCAGGGATTTGGGACAGGGCAAAAATGAGCAGTTCTTC	CAIRDLGQGKNEQFF
TRBV10-3	.	TRBD1	TRBJ2-5	TGTGCCATCAGTCCGGGACAGGGACAAGAGACCCAGTACTTC	CAISPGQGQETQYF
TRBV9	.	TRBD1	TRBJ2-5	TGTGCCAGCAGCGCCCAGACAGGGGCTCTTGAGACCCAGTACTTC	CASSAQTGALETQYF